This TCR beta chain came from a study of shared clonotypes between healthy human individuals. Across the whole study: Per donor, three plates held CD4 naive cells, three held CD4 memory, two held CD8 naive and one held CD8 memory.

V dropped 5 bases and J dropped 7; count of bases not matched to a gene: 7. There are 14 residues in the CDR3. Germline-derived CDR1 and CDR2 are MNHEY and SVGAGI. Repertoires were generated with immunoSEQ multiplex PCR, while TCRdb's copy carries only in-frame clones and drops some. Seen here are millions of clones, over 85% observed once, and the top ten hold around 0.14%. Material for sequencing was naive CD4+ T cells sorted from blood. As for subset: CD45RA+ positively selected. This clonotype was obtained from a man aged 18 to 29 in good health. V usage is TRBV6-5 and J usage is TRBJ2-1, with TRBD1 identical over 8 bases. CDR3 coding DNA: TGTGCCAGCAGTCGAGCTACAGGGGGGAATGAGCAGTTCTTC. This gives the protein CASSRATGGNEQFF.